This T cell receptor (beta chain) is drawn from a study of blood T cell repertoires in COVID-19. Study in general: Sample material is recorded as cDNA or gDNA derived from T cells, B-cell-depleted T cells, or PBMCs.

V was clipped by 4 bases and J by 0 bases; unmatched bases: 5. Germline lookup yields CDR1 SGHDT and CDR2 YYEEEE. The CDR3 contains 15 residues. Some clones are missing from TCRdb's copy, which holds only in-frame ones; the method was immunoSEQ multiplex PCR. The sample records 150,000 to 200,000 clones, 78% being singletons. This clone was recorded many times. The V and J genes are TRBV5-6 and TRBJ2-3; the match to TRBD1 covers 7 bases. Sequences were obtained from PBMCs or T cells enriched from blood (not recorded which). The TCR originated in a woman between 45 and 60 years old who had recovered from COVID-19. In DNA form, the CDR3 reads TGTGCCAGCAGCAGGACAGGTGCTAGCACAGATACGCAGTATTTT. Translation: CASSRTGASTDTQYF.